The 17 T cell receptor beta chains below come from one sample, sequenced in a study of blood T cell repertoires in COVID-19. TCRdb's copy holds only in-frame clones and misses some; the assay was immunoSEQ multiplex PCR. In the table there are 120,000 to 150,000 clones, around nine tenths of which are singletons. The sequenced sample was peripheral blood. Receptor source: a human donor in a cohort sampled during active COVID-19.

This clone was seen only once. This chain joins TRBV19 and TRBJ2-4, with D perhaps matching TRBD2 (5 bases). Germline assignment: CDR1 LNHDA and CDR2 SQIVND (reference sequence). The length of the CDR3 is 13 residues. The V end was cut by 7 bases, the J end by 5 bases, with 12 bases between. CDR3 sequence reads: CASKREIENIQYF. The CDR3 region has the DNA TGTGCCAGTAAACGGGAAATCGAAAACATTCAGTACTTC.

The J gene is TRBJ1-3, the V gene TRBV7-2; D unclear. Germline-derived CDR1 and CDR2 are SGHTA and FQGNSA. Between the trimmed V and J ends, which lost 5 bases and 0 bases, there was a span of 8 bases. CDR3 length: 14 amino acids. The CDR3 region has the DNA TGTGCCAGCAGCGAACAGTACTCTGGAAACACCATATATTTT. Its protein is CASSEQYSGNTIYF.

The rearrangement uses TRBV27 and TRBJ2-7; 8 positions match TRBD2. This CDR3 comprises 15 residues. Trimming at V came to 6 bases and at J to 2 bases, leaving 9 bases not matched to a gene. CDR1 MNHEY and CDR2 SMNVEV come from the germline V gene (reference sequence). As DNA, the CDR3 is TGTGCCAGCAGCCCCGGGGGGGCCTTCGCCTACGAGCAGTACTTC. Amino acid sequence: CASSPGGAFAYEQYF.

J is TRBJ2-5 and V is TRBV5-4; 7 nucleotides line up with TRBD1. Germline V gives CDR1 SGHNT, CDR2 YYREEE (reference sequence). This CDR3 has 15 residues. The V and J ends lost 4 bases and 2 bases, in that order; junction bases with no gene match: 8. The CDR3 here is CASSAGTEPQETQYF. CDR3 coding DNA: TGTGCCAGCAGCGCAGGGACAGAACCTCAAGAGACCCAGTACTTC.

The V gene is TRBV7-2, the J gene TRBJ2-3; TRBD2 matches at 10 bases. Unmatched junction bases numbered 20, after V lost 2 bases and J lost 9 bases. Looked up from germline, CDR1 is SGHTA and CDR2 is FQGNSA. This CDR3 has 19 residues. The CDR3 DNA is TGTGCCAGCAGCTTATACGCCCTAGCGGGGGTTCAGCTCTCAGCCACGCAGTATTTT. It is translated as CASSLYALAGVQLSATQYF. Complete variable domain (other parts from reference TRBV7-2 and TRBJ2-3): GAGVSQSPSNKVTEKGKDVELRCDPISGHTALYWYRQSLGQGLEFLIYFQGNSAPDKSGLPSDRFSAERTGGSVSTLTIQRTQQEDSAVYLCASSLYALAGVQLSATQYFGPGTRLTVL.

V usage is TRBV11-2 and J usage is TRBJ1-5; 10 bases are a match to TRBD1. The CDR3 has 14 amino acids. CDR1 and CDR2 (germline): SGHAT, FQNNGV. After removal of 10 bases from V and 7 bases from J, the junction contained 10 bases not matched to a gene. The CDR3 here is CANRGTGAGQPQHF. CDR3 nucleotides: TGTGCCAACCGAGGGACAGGGGCAGGGCAGCCCCAGCATTTT.

This chain links TRBV19 with TRBJ1-3; D is possibly TRBD1 (5 bases). Per germline, CDR1 LNHDA and CDR2 SQIVND (reference sequence). This CDR3 has 16 amino acids. Deletions cut 3 bases from V and 3 bases from J, with 15 bases between. DNA of the CDR3: TGTGCCAGTAGTATTGGAGGGACCCGAATTGGAAACACCATATATTTT. This gives the protein CASSIGGTRIGNTIYF.

The rearrangement links TRBV21-1 to TRBJ1-5; the table names TRBD1, a call not compared with the DNA. TRBV21-1 is a pseudogene locus. This CDR3 region has 16 residues. CDR3: CASSKGRRGMGQPQHF. The DNA of the CDR3 is TGTGCCAGCAGCAAAGGTCGCAGGGGGATGGGGCAGCCCCAGCATTTT.

This chain connects TRBV29-1 to TRBJ2-2; weak D call: TRBD1 (6 bases). The length of the CDR3 is 14 residues. V was trimmed by 3 bases and J by 2 bases, leaving 10 bases between them. Looked up from germline, CDR1 is SQVTM and CDR2 is ANQGSEA. The CDR3 bases are TGCAGCGTTGAGGGCAGGGGAAACACCGGGGAGCTGTTTTTT. As protein: CSVEGRGNTGELFF.

The J gene is TRBJ2-1, the V gene TRBV3-1 (or the pseudogene TRBV3-2), with 9 bases aligning to TRBD2. CDR3 length equals 16 residues. CDR1 LGHDT and CDR2 YNNKEL come from the germline V gene (reference sequence). V was clipped by 5 bases and J by 1 base; unmatched bases: 6. CDR3 nucleotide sequence: TGTGCCAGCAGCACCCGGACTAGCGTGTCCTACAATGAGCAGTTCTTC. This sequence encodes CASSTRTSVSYNEQFF.

The V and J genes are TRBV5-1 and TRBJ2-5; tentatively, D is TRBD2 (6 bases). Trimming shortened V by 4 bases and J by 2 bases, and 15 bases separated the two germline ends. Germline loops: CDR1 SGHRS, CDR2 YFSETQ. CDR3 length: 15 residues. The CDR3 here is CASSQGWGVQETQYF. The CDR3 DNA reads TGCGCCAGCAGCCAAGGGTGGGGGGTGCAAGAGACCCAGTACTTC.

The V and J genes are TRBV7-9 and TRBJ2-5, with no clear D. Germline CDR1 SEHNR, CDR2 FQNEAQ (reference sequence). The CDR3 is made up of 14 amino acids. The ends were cut back, 5 bases at V and 4 bases at J, with 14 bases in the middle. As DNA, the CDR3 is TGTGCCAGCAGCCAAGAGGCGGAAAGAGAGACCCAGTACTTC. This translates into CASSQEAERETQYF.

The chain employs TRBV7-2 and TRBJ1-5, with D hard to call. The germline V gene encodes CDR1 SGHTA and CDR2 FQGNSA. Trimming left V 2 bases short and J 9 bases short, with 8 bases between. This CDR3 comprises 12 residues. The CDR3 loop reads CASSLNEGPQHF. CDR3 DNA: TGTGCCAGCAGCTTAAATGAGGGGCCCCAGCATTTT.

This clone was seen a few times. The rearrangement links TRBV5-1 to TRBJ1-6, with 7 bases identical to TRBD1. The germline gives CDR1 SGHRS, CDR2 YFSETQ. J was trimmed by 10 bases and V by 3 bases; bases with no gene match: 16. This CDR3 spans 17 amino acids. This chain's CDR3 is CASSWKQWTGGDSPLHF. In nucleotides, the CDR3 is TGCGCCAGCAGCTGGAAGCAGTGGACAGGAGGTGACTCACCCCTCCACTTT.

V and J are TRBV9 and TRBJ2-5; tentative D call: TRBD1 (6 bases). This CDR3 comprises 13 residues. Germline V CDR1 and CDR2: SGDLS, YYNGEE. Trimming pared 0 bases from V and 5 bases from J, leaving 8 bases between. This CDR3 reads CASSVEGEETQYF. In DNA, the CDR3 is TGTGCCAGCAGCGTAGAGGGGGAGGAGACCCAGTACTTC.

The V and J genes are TRBV7-8 and TRBJ2-2; 8 bases are shared with TRBD1. This CDR3 region has 20 residues. V gave up 0 bases and J gave up 4 bases; unmatched junction bases: 16. Germline CDR1 reads SGHVS; CDR2 reads FQNEAQ. CDR3 residues: CASSLARRQGKEGTTGELFF. The CDR3 bases are TGTGCCAGCAGCTTAGCGCGGAGACAGGGGAAGGAGGGAACCACCGGGGAGCTGTTTTTT.

This rearrangement joins TRBV20-1 to TRBJ2-5, with D uncertain. CDR3 length equals 10 residues. Germline V gene data show CDR1 as DFQATT and CDR2 as SNEGSKA (reference sequence). Trimming left V 6 bases short and J 5 bases short, with 7 bases between. The CDR3, as DNA: TGCAGTGCCACACAGGAGACCCAGTACTTC. This encodes CSATQETQYF.